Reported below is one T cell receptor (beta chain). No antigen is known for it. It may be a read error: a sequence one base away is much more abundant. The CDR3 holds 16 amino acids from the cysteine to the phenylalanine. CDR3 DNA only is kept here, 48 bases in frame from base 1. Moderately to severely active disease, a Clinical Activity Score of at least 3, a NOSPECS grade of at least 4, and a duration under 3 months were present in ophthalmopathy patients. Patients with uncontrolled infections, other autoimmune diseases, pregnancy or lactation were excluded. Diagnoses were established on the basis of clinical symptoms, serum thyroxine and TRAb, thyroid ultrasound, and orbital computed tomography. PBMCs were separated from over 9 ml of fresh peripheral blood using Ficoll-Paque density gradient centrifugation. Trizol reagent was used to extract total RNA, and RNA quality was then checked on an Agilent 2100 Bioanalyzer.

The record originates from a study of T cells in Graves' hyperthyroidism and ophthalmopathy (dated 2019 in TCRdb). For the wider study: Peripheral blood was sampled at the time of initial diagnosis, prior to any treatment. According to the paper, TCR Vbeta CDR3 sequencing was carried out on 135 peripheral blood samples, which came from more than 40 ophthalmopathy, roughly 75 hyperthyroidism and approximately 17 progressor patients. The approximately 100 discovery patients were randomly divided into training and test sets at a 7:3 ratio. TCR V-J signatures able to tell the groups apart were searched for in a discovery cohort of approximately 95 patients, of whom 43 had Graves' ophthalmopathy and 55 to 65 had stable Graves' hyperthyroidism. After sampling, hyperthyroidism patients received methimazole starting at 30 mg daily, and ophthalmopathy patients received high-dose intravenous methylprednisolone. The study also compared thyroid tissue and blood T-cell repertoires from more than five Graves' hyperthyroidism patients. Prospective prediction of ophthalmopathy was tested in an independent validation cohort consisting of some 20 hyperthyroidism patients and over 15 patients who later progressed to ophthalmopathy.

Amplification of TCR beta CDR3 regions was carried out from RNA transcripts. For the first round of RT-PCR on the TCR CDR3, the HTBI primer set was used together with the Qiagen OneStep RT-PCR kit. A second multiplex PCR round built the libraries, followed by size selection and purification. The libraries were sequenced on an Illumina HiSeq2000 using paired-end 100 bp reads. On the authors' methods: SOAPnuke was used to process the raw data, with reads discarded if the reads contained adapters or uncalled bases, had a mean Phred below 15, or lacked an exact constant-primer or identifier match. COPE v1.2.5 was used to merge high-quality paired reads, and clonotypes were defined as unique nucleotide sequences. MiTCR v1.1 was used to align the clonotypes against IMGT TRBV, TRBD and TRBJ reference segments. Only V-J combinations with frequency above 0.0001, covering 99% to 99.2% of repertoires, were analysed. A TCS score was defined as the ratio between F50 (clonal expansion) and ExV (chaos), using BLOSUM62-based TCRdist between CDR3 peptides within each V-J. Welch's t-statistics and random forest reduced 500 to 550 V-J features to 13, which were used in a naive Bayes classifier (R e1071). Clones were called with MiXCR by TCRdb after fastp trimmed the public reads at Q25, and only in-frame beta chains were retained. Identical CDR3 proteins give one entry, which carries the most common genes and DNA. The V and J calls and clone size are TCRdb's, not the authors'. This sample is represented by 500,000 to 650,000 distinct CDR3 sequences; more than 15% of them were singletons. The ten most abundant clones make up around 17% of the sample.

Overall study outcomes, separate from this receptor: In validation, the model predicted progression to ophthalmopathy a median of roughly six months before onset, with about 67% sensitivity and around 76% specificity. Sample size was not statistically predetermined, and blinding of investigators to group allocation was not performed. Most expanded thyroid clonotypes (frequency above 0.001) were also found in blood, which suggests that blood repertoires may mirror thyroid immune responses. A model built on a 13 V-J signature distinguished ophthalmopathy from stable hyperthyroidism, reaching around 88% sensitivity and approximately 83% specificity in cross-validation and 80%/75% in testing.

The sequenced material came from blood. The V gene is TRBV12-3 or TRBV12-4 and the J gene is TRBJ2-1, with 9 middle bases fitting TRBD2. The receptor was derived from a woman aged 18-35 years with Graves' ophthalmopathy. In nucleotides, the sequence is TGTGCCAGCAGTTTGCCGGGACTAGCATCTTACAATGAGCATTTCTTC. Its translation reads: CASSLPGLASYNEHFF.